This TCR beta chain was found in a study of blood T cell repertoires in COVID-19. Only in-frame clones appear in the TCRdb table, and some are missing; sequencing was by immunoSEQ multiplex PCR. The sample lists about 120,000 clones, around four fifths occurring once. V was trimmed by 4 bases and J by 4 bases, leaving 10 bases between them. The CDR3 extends over 13 amino acids. Looked up from germline, CDR1 is LGHDT and CDR2 is YNNKEL (reference sequence). The sample taken for sequencing was peripheral blood. The rearrangement links TRBV3-1 (or the pseudogene TRBV3-2) to TRBJ1-1; TRBD1 might be the D (5 bases). This TCR was sampled from a man aged 55 to 70 with acute or convalescent COVID-19. DNA of the CDR3: TGTGCCAGCAGCCTACGGGGGGGCACTGAAGCTTTCTTT. This translates into CASSLRGGTEAFF.